This TCR beta chain was sequenced during a study of OX40 agonist ivuxolimab in advanced cancers. The method was immunoSEQ multiplex PCR; TCRdb's version includes in-frame clones alone and lacks a portion of them. There are 60,000 to 75,000 clones in the sample; around 83% occur only once, and approximately 4% lies in the top ten. Germline V gene sequence: CDR1 SGHTA, CDR2 FQGTGA. The CDR3 loop spans 13 amino acids. The V gene lost 5 bases and the J gene lost 4 bases, with 9 bases spanning the gap. J is TRBJ1-5 and V is TRBV7-3; D gene ambiguous. This TCR derives from an adult with an advanced solid tumor such as melanoma, head and neck, liver or kidney cancer. Sequencing used CD4+ or CD8+ T cells sorted from blood, obtained in a trial of the OX40 agonist ivuxolimab. CDR3 in DNA: TGTGCCAGCAGCATATCAGAAAATCAGCCCCAGCATTTT. Amino acids: CASSISENQPQHF.